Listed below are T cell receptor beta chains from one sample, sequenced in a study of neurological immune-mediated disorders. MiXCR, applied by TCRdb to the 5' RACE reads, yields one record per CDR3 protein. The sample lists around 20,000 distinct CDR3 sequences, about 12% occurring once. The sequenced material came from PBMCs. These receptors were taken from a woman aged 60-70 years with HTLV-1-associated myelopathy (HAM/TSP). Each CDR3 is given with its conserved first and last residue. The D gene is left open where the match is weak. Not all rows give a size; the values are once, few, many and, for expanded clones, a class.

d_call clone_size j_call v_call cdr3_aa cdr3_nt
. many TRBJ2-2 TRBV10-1 CASSGPTTGNTGELFF TGCGCCAGCAGTGGCCCCACGACAGGCAACACCGGGGAGCTGTTTTTT
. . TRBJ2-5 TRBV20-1 CSALNRNQETQYF TGCAGTGCTCTTAACCGAAACCAAGAGACCCAGTACTTC
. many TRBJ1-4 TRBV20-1 CSTPLGTTEKLFF TGCAGTACACCTTTGGGGACCACGGAAAAACTGTTTTTT
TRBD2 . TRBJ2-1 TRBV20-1 CSAGGLAGTEQFF TGCAGTGCTGGGGGACTAGCGGGAACTGAGCAGTTCTTC
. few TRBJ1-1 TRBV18 CASSPSIPRQGTEAFF TGTGCCAGCTCACCAAGCATTCCACGGCAGGGCACTGAAGCTTTCTTT
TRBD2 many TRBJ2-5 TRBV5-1 CASRLAGVRETQYF TGCGCCAGCAGACTAGCGGGAGTCCGGGAGACCCAGTACTTC
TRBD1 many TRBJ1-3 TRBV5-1 CASSPQGSGSGNTIYF TGCGCCAGCAGCCCACAGGGGTCTGGCTCTGGAAACACCATATATTTT
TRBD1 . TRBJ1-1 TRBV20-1 CSARQGGGGTEAFF TGCAGTGCTAGACAGGGGGGTGGGGGCACTGAAGCTTTCTTT
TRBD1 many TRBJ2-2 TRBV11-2 CASSLGDRGPGELFF TGTGCCAGCAGCTTGGGGGACAGGGGGCCCGGGGAGCTGTTTTTT
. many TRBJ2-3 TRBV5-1 CASRHTGSAAADTQYF TGCGCCAGCAGACACACAGGGTCCGCGGCAGCAGATACGCAGTATTTT
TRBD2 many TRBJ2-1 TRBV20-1 CSASGGPSYNEQFF TGCAGTGCTTCGGGGGGGCCCTCCTACAATGAGCAGTTCTTC
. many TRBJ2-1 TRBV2 CASRVGSFYNEQFF TGTGCCAGCAGGGTAGGGAGCTTCTACAATGAGCAGTTCTTC
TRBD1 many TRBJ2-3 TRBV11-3 CASSLESVGTGAQYF TGTGCCAGCAGCTTAGAGTCCGTCGGGACAGGCGCGCAGTATTTT
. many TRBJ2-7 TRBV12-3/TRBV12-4 CASSLTWDTYEQYF TGTGCCAGCAGTTTAACATGGGACACCTACGAGCAGTACTTC
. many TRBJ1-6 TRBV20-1 CSAPPGTPNNSPLHF TGCAGTGCTCCTCCCGGGACTCCCAATAATTCACCCCTCCACTTT
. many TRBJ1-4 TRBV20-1 CSLLGAEKLFF TGCAGTCTGTTGGGGGCTGAAAAACTGTTTTTT
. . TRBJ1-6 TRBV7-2 CASSFYICSARVETANNSPLHF .
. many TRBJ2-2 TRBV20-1 CSATARVAAIGTGELFF TGCAGTGCTACGGCACGGGTAGCCGCCATAGGAACCGGGGAGCTGTTTTTT
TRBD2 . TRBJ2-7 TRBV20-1 CSARPSGTLNPYEEYF TGCAGTGCTAGACCTAGCGGGACACTAAACCCCTACGAGGAGTACTTC